This T cell receptor (beta chain) came from a study of cytomegalovirus exposure and HLA in healthy donors. Unmatched junction bases numbered 6, after V lost 6 bases and J lost 0 bases. Germline V gene sequence: CDR1 SGHDT, CDR2 YYEEEE. The CDR3 length is 15 residues. About this clone: As yet, its antigen is unknown.

13 Jbeta primers and 60 Vbeta primers were used for the PCR. Here immunoSEQ multiplex PCR was the method, and the copy in TCRdb shows in-frame clones only, minus some. The table lists approximately 110,000 clones, with roughly 4% in the top ten. Study findings and constraints: A later analysis reportedly found fewer N-insertions in an Asian-associated ancestry cluster than the roughly 730-donor mean. The classifier reportedly diagnosed cytomegalovirus status with high sensitivity and specificity. CMV serostatus was the sole immune exposure information available. Within an earlier analysis, most TCR beta V segments proved productive either about 87% or about 30% of the time.

The source material was PBMCs. This TCR derives from a man aged 18-30 years in good health and CMV-seronegative. The chain joins TRBV5-6 to TRBJ2-1; TRBD1 matches 7 bases. The CDR3, as DNA: TGTGCCAGCACAGGGGGTTTGAGCTCCTACAATGAGCAGTTCTTC. Its translation: CASTGGLSSYNEQFF.